The source of this T cell receptor beta chain is a study of blood T cell repertoires in COVID-19. Study-level information: COVID-19 samples from acute and convalescent phases originated in the United States, Italy and Spain. T cells, B-cell-depleted T cells, or PBMCs provided the cDNA or gDNA that served as material.

In the authors' workflow: Reference gene primer amplification gave nucleated cell count estimates. The table came from immunoSEQ multiplex PCR; TCRdb's copy has only in-frame clones and leaves some out. V, J and clone size are taken as reported in that table, and D and trimming were inferred from the DNA itself. The sample has 170,000 or so clones; around four fifths are singletons. The CDR3 runs to 14 residues. With 4 bases clipped from V and 4 bases from J, the junction kept 5 bases outside the gene matches. Germline assignment: CDR1 SGHRS and CDR2 YFSETQ. Sequencing was performed on peripheral blood. The rearrangement links TRBV5-1 to TRBJ1-5; 7 nucleotides agree with TRBD1. The receptor's source is a man aged 65 to 79 with active or convalescent COVID-19. The CDR3 sequence: CASSDSGGNQPQHF. DNA for the CDR3: TGCGCCAGCAGCGACTCAGGGGGTAATCAGCCCCAGCATTTT.